This T cell receptor (beta chain) was recovered during a study of blood T cell repertoires in COVID-19. In germline, CDR1 is SGHRS, CDR2 YFSETQ. The length of the CDR3 is 14 residues. Trimming left V 0 bases short and J 4 bases short, with 8 bases between. Ten or more counts support this clone. Those who participated ranged in age from 18 to 89 years and resided in roughly 26 US areas. Authors' data handling: Cell counts per sample came from amplifying reference gene primers. Sequencing was performed with immunoSEQ multiplex PCR; in TCRdb, only in-frame clones are kept and a portion is missing. V, J and clone size are those of that table, while D and trimming were read from the DNA. This sample has a few hundred thousand clones, with about four fifths found just once.

The chain couples TRBV5-1 to TRBJ1-3; a weak D match, TRBD1 (5 bases). The sequence came from a woman between 35 and 50 years old with acute COVID-19. Sequencing input: PBMCs or T cells enriched from blood (not recorded which). CDR3 DNA sequence: TGCGCCAGCAGCTTGGGGGCAGGGGGAAACACCATATATTTT. Translation: CASSLGAGGNTIYF.